These T cell receptor beta chains were read from a single sample in a study of response to subunit inactivated influenza vaccine. MiXCR was run by TCRdb on the RT-PCR reads, yielding one entry per CDR3 protein. The table lists about 620,000 distinct CDR3 sequences, roughly 10% of them singletons. The same sample was also used in a study of T cells expressing NK-cell markers.

Sequenced here: PBMCs from blood, sampled on the day of vaccination. The receptors shown here come from a middle-aged man who received an inactivated influenza vaccine. Each CDR3 is given with its conserved first and last residue. A D gene is named only where the DNA matches it firmly. Rows give clone size only sometimes, using once, few, many, or a class for an expanded clone.

v_gene	d_gene	j_gene	abundance	CDR3nt	CDR3aa
TRBV3-1	.	TRBJ2-5	.	TGTGCCAGCAGCCAAGACCCCTACCAAGAGACCCAGTACTTC	CASSQDPYQETQYF
TRBV5-1	.	TRBJ2-1	many	TGCGCCAGCAGCGCAAAGACAGGCAGGGACTCCTACAATGAGCAGTTCTTC	CASSAKTGRDSYNEQFF
TRBV5-1	TRBD1	TRBJ2-7	few	TGCGCCAGCAGTCGGGACAGTACCTCCGAGCAGTACTTC	CASSRDSTSEQYF
TRBV20-1	.	TRBJ2-7	once	TGCAGTGCTAACCCTCCGGGACACCGACCGGAGCAGTACTTC	CSANPPGHRPEQYF
TRBV29-1	TRBD2	TRBJ2-1	few	TGCAGCGGAAAATTGGGACTAGCGGGCCTCTACAATGAGCAGTTCTTC	CSGKLGLAGLYNEQFF
TRBV5-1	.	TRBJ2-5	many	TGCGCCAGCAGCTTGACTAGAGCGGAGACCCAGTACTTC	CASSLTRAETQYF
TRBV29-1	TRBD2	TRBJ2-1	once	TGCAGCGTTGAAGAGTCTAGCGGGAGAGACAATGAGCAGTTCTTC	CSVEESSGRDNEQFF
TRBV29-1	TRBD2	TRBJ2-3	.	TGCAGCGTTGAAGCTCAGGGACTAGCGGGAGGGCCATGGGATACGCAGTATTTT	CSVEAQGLAGGPWDTQYF
TRBV9	TRBD2	TRBJ2-1	.	TGTGCCAGCAGCGTAGATGCGGGAGGGTACAATGAGCAGTTCTTC	CASSVDAGGYNEQFF
TRBV4-3	.	TRBJ2-7	few	TGCGCCAGCAGCCAAGATTTCCGACAGGTAGCACCCAACGAGCAGTACTTC	CASSQDFRQVAPNEQYF
TRBV6-4	.	TRBJ2-2	.	TGTGCCAGCAGTCCCCGGGGCCCAAGCCCCGGGGAGCTGTTTTTT	CASSPRGPSPGELFF
TRBV6-1	.	TRBJ2-5	few	TGTGCCAGCAGCCTGGGGGGGCCTCATGAGACCCAGTACTTC	CASSLGGPHETQYF
TRBV6-1	TRBD1	TRBJ2-2	.	TGTGCCAGCAAAAGGGACAGGCACACCGGGGAGCTGTTTTTT	CASKRDRHTGELFF
TRBV20-1	.	TRBJ1-2	few	TGCAGTGCTTCCCGGGGGGTTGGGTATGGCTACACCTTC	CSASRGVGYGYTF
TRBV28	.	TRBJ1-1	.	TGTGCCAGCAGTTTACAGAACTATGTGGTGACTGAAGCTTTCTTT	CASSLQNYVVTEAFF
TRBV29-1	.	TRBJ1-4	few	TGCAGCGTTCTAACGGATGAAAAACTGTTTTTT	CSVLTDEKLFF
TRBV5-1	.	TRBJ2-7	few	TGCGCCAGCAGCTTGGTATATAGAACATACGAGCAGTACTTC	CASSLVYRTYEQYF
TRBV27	TRBD2	TRBJ2-5	.	TGTGCCAGCAGCGCTAGCGGGAGTAGCGGGGAGACCCAGTACTTC	CASSASGSSGETQYF
TRBV2	.	TRBJ2-1	few	TGTGCCAGCAGTGAGGATTATCTCACCTACAATGAGCAGTTCTTC	CASSEDYLTYNEQFF
TRBV11-2	.	TRBJ2-3	.	TGTGCCAGCAGCTTAGATCTGGCGGGGCGCACAGATACGCAGTATTTT	CASSLDLAGRTDTQYF
TRBV7-9	.	TRBJ2-3	many	TGTGCCAGCAGCCTCCTCTCGGGGGATACGCAGTATTTT	CASSLLSGDTQYF
TRBV9	.	TRBJ2-3	.	TGTGCCAGCAACCGTGACTGGGGAGAGGCAGATACGCAGTATTTT	CASNRDWGEADTQYF
TRBV6-1	TRBD1	TRBJ1-2	few	TGTGCCAGCCAAAGATCGACAGGGAATGGCTACACCTTC	CASQRSTGNGYTF
TRBV20-1	TRBD2	TRBJ2-1	few	TGCAGTGCCCCGACTAGCGGGAGCTCCTACAATGAGCAGTTCTTC	CSAPTSGSSYNEQFF
TRBV20-1	TRBD2	TRBJ2-7	few	TGCAGTGCTCCTGACAGCGGACTAGCCTCCTACGAGCAGTACTTC	CSAPDSGLASYEQYF
TRBV20-1	.	TRBJ2-7	few	TGCAGTGCCATGAAGGCGACGGACGAGCAGTACTTC	CSAMKATDEQYF
TRBV5-1	.	TRBJ1-6	.	TGCGCCAGCAGCTTGGATGGGGGACCCCCTTCACCCCTCCACTTT	CASSLDGGPPSPLHF
TRBV7-9	TRBD2	TRBJ2-1	.	TGTGCCAGCAGCTTACCAGCGGGAGTTGGCCATGAGCAGTTCTTC	CASSLPAGVGHEQFF
TRBV28	TRBD2	TRBJ2-7	many	TGTGCCAGCAGTCCTAGCGGGAGGGCGCGCGAGCAGTACTTC	CASSPSGRAREQYF
TRBV6-2/TRBV6-3	.	TRBJ1-1	few	TGTGCCAGCAGATCATTCCGGATGAACACTGAAGCTTTCTTT	CASRSFRMNTEAFF
TRBV29-1	.	TRBJ1-2	few	TGCAGCGTTGAATACCTGGGCTATGGCTACACCTTC	CSVEYLGYGYTF
TRBV7-2	TRBD2	TRBJ2-3	.	TGTGCCAGCAGCCTCGTAGCGGGGGTAGCGGATACGCAGTATTTT	CASSLVAGVADTQYF
TRBV5-1	.	TRBJ2-1	.	TGCGCCAGCAGCTCGACCGAGAGCTCCTACAATGAGCAGTTCTTC	CASSSTESSYNEQFF
TRBV6-5	.	TRBJ2-6	.	TGTGCCAGCAGTTTAATTCGAAGGCAAAGTGGGGCCAACGTCCTGACTTTC	CASSLIRRQSGANVLTF
TRBV12-3/TRBV12-4	TRBD2	TRBJ2-1	.	TGTGCCAGCAGGCCAACCGGGACTAGCGGCCCTAGAAACAATGAGCAGTTCTTC	CASRPTGTSGPRNNEQFF